One and the same sample provided the 16 T cell receptor beta chains below, sequenced in a study of CD8+ T cells in alopecia areata. RNA was isolated and reverse transcribed to cDNA, the sequencing template. Profiled with immunoSEQ multiplex PCR; TCRdb holds only in-frame clones, not every one. The sample holds about 4,000 clones, 70% seen once. The treatment was: oral pan-JAK inhibitor, 5-10 mg twice daily. As part of sample collection, lesional scalp punch biopsies and peripheral blood were taken from alopecia areata patients. This specimen was skin, taken at week 24, from a patient treated with tofacitinib. These receptors were taken from a human donor with alopecia areata.

The chain is built from TRBV6-5 and TRBJ1-4, with D possibly being TRBD1 (6 bases). CDR1 is MNHEY, CDR2 SVGAGI, per germline. The CDR3 extends over 14 amino acids. Trimming took off 3 bases at V and 5 bases at J, with 10 bases between the two ends. This chain's CDR3 is CASSYRGGNEKLFF. The CDR3 DNA is TGTGCCAGCAGTTATCGCGGGGGCAATGAAAAACTGTTTTTT.

The V call is TRBV11-2, the J call TRBJ1-2, with D tentatively TRBD1 (5 bases). V was clipped by 6 bases and J by 4 bases, with 18 bases between them. The CDR3 extends over 15 amino acids. Germline-derived CDR1 and CDR2 are SGHAT and FQNNGV. The CDR3 DNA reads TGTGCCAGCAGACCCGATAGGGGTCGCACCTATGGCTACACCTTC. Translation gives CASRPDRGRTYGYTF.

The chain carries TRBV7-2 and TRBJ2-3; 11 nucleotides align to TRBD2. The V segment lost 3 bases and the J segment 2 bases; nucleotides outside the gene matches: 4. The germline gives CDR1 SGHTA, CDR2 FQGNSA. The CDR3 contains 16 residues. The CDR3 sequence is CASSFTSGGYTDTQYF. In DNA, the CDR3 is TGTGCCAGCAGCTTCACTAGCGGGGGCTACACAGATACGCAGTATTTT.

V gene TRBV11-2 combines with J gene TRBJ2-5; D is possibly TRBD2 (5 bases). The germline V gene has CDR1 SGHAT and CDR2 FQNNGV. Trimming left V 5 bases short and J 5 bases short, with 12 bases between. The CDR3 runs to 13 residues. Here the CDR3 reads CASSQGGVETQYF. CDR3 in DNA: TGTGCCAGCAGCCAAGGAGGTGTGGAGACCCAGTACTTC. Full variable domain (remainder filled in from reference TRBV11-2 and TRBJ2-5): EAGVAQSPRYKIIEKRQSVAFWCNPISGHATLYWYQQILGQGPKLLIQFQNNGVVDDSQLPKDRFSAERLKGVDSTLKIQPAKLEDSAVYLCASSQGGVETQYFGPGTRLLVL.

The chain carries TRBV29-1 and TRBJ1-2; D unresolved. This CDR3 is 14 amino acids long. The ends were cut back, 1 base at V and 5 bases at J, with 14 bases in the middle. Germline loops: CDR1 SQVTM, CDR2 ANQGSEA. The CDR3 DNA sequence: TGCAGCGTTGAAGTATGGGCAGGACCTTATGGCTACACCTTC. Translation gives CSVEVWAGPYGYTF.

The chain uses TRBV28 and TRBJ1-5; TRBD1 matches 8 bases. The V and J ends lost 6 bases and 3 bases, in that order; junction bases with no gene match: 10. Germline V CDR1 and CDR2: MDHEN, SYDVKM. This CDR3 is built from 16 residues. The CDR3 here is CASRPVSGGVNQPQHF. For the CDR3, the DNA is TGTGCCAGCAGGCCGGTCTCAGGGGGCGTCAATCAGCCCCAGCATTTT. The whole variable domain, filled in from reference TRBV28 and TRBJ1-5, reads DVKVTQSSRYLVKRTGEKVFLECVQDMDHENMFWYRQDPGLGLRLIYFSYDVKMKEKGDIPEGYSVSREKKERFSLILESASTNQTSMYLCASRPVSGGVNQPQHFGDGTRLSIL.

This clone was counted only a few times. The chain recombines TRBV2 with TRBJ1-6, with TRBD1 matching over 11 bases. CDR3 length equals 15 residues. The V gene end was trimmed by 4 bases and the J gene end by 6 bases; junction bases not matched to a gene: 2. CDR1 and CDR2 (germline): SNHLY, FYNNEI. The CDR3 region has the DNA TGTGCCAGCAGTGGGGACAGGGGGTTTAATTCACCCCTCCACTTT. Its protein is CASSGDRGFNSPLHF.

This clone occurred a few times. This chain joins TRBV7-9 and TRBJ2-5, with D possibly being TRBD2 (6 bases). V lost 5 bases to trimming and J lost 2 bases, with 18 bases between them. The CDR3 extends over 16 amino acids. Germline V CDR1 and CDR2: SEHNR, FQNEAQ (reference sequence). CDR3 sequence: CASSARLGVRQETQYF. CDR3 nucleotides: TGTGCCAGCAGCGCACGACTAGGAGTGAGGCAAGAGACCCAGTACTTC. Together with reference TRBV7-9 and TRBJ2-5, the CDR3 gives the full variable domain: DTGVSQNPRHKITKRGQNVTFRCDPISEHNRLYWYRQTLGQGPEFLTYFQNEAQLEKSRLLSDRFSAERPKGSFSTLEIQRTEQGDSAMYLCASSARLGVRQETQYFGPGTRLLVL.

The chain links TRBV7-3 to TRBJ2-7, with TRBD1 matching over 7 bases. Trimming removed 5 bases from V and 2 bases from J; junction bases left unmatched: 6. CDR3 length: 14 residues. The V gene's germline CDR1 is SGHTA and CDR2 FQGTGA. The CDR3 protein is CASSHGDSPYEQYF. The CDR3 nucleotides are TGTGCCAGCAGCCATGGGGACAGCCCCTACGAGCAGTACTTC.

The chain is built from TRBV27 and TRBJ1-5; maybe TRBD1 (6 bases). Deletions cut 6 bases from V and 2 bases from J, with 14 bases between. In germline, CDR1 is MNHEY, CDR2 SMNVEV (reference sequence). The CDR3 consists of 15 residues. The CDR3 region is CASRPGGGGNQPQHF. DNA for the CDR3: TGTGCCAGCAGACCTGGGGGGGGCGGCAATCAGCCCCAGCATTTT.

The chain joins TRBV4-1 to TRBJ2-4; 7 bases are a match to TRBD1. The CDR3 runs 15 residues. V was pared by 1 base and J by 7 bases, with 7 bases of the junction left unmatched. CDR1 and CDR2 from the germline V gene are MGHRA and YSYEKL. The CDR3 DNA reads as TGCGCCAGCAGCCAAGTAGAGGGGGCAAGTAACATTCAGTACTTC. Residues: CASSQVEGASNIQYF.

This clone has only a few counts. The chain recombines TRBV5-4 with TRBJ2-3, with 8 bases identical to TRBD2. The CDR3 loop spans 13 amino acids. With 5 bases clipped from V and 1 base from J, the junction kept 0 bases outside the gene matches. In germline, CDR1 is SGHNT, CDR2 YYREEE (reference sequence). The chain's CDR3 is CASRRGGTDTQYF. CDR3 sequence (DNA): TGTGCCAGCAGGCGGGGGGGCACAGATACGCAGTATTTT. Drawing the rest from reference TRBV5-4 and TRBJ2-3, the complete variable domain is ETGVTQSPTHLIKTRGQQVTLRCSSQSGHNTVSWYQQALGQGPQFIFQYYREEENGRGNFPPRFSGLQFPNYSSELNVNALELDDSALYLCASRRGGTDTQYFGPGTRLTVL.

The chain is built from TRBV7-2 and TRBJ2-1; maybe TRBD2 (5 bases). The V end was cut by 7 bases, the J end by 7 bases, with 20 bases between. The CDR3 is 15 residues long. Germline V gene lookup returns CDR1 SGHTA and CDR2 FQGNSA. This chain's CDR3 is CASKLWSAPGNEQFF. CDR3 sequence (DNA): TGTGCCAGCAAGCTTTGGTCGGCCCCGGGAAATGAGCAGTTCTTC.

The chain uses TRBV7-2 and TRBJ2-1; D gene ambiguous. The CDR3 contains 10 residues. Germline CDR1 SGHTA, CDR2 FQGNSA. V was cut by 3 bases and J by 12 bases, with 6 bases left in between. The CDR3 spells CASSLGTQFF. The DNA for the CDR3 is TGTGCCAGCAGCTTGGGCACGCAGTTCTTC.

The CDR3 nucleotides are TGCGCCAGCAGCCAAATGTCACCTAACACTGAAGCTTTCTTT. Its protein product is CASSQMSPNTEAFF. This chain uses TRBV4-3 with TRBJ1-1, with no clear D. The CDR3 has 14 residues. Germline loops: CDR1 LGHNA, CDR2 YSLEER. With 2 bases removed from V and 2 bases from J, the gap between germline ends came to 9 bases.

The chain's CDR3 is CASSPSNQPQHF. DNA of the CDR3: TGTGCCAGCAGCCCGAGCAATCAGCCCCAGCATTTT. The V gene is TRBV7-9, the J gene TRBJ1-5; D unresolved. V lost 5 bases and J 1 base, leaving 3 bases between the germline ends. CDR1 and CDR2 from the germline V gene are SEHNR and FQNEAQ (reference sequence). The CDR3 spans 12 residues.